The clone carrying this T cell receptor beta chain was observed at least ten times. The use of genomic DNA as template underpinned the TCR beta VDJ and CDR3 profiling. TCRdb recomputed calls from the reads with MiXCR, one row per CDR3 protein. The sample has about 160,000 distinct CDR3 sequences; more than 40% are singletons. Patients picked for sequencing had shown CD8+CD57+ cell expansion detected by flow cytometry. The germline CDR1 and CDR2 sequences are PRHDT and FYEKMQ (reference sequence). Trimming shortened V by 4 bases and J by 3 bases, and 18 bases separated the two germline ends. The CDR3 contains 16 residues. This sample was taken from a study of CD8+CD57+ T cells in acquired aplastic anemia. Study details: When averaged, DNA from sorted CD4+ and CD8+ cells came to 3.2 ug.

The sample was sorted CD4+, CD8+, or CD8+CD57+ T cells (not recorded which) from PBMCs. The chain employs TRBV13 and TRBJ1-2, with D hard to call. This sequence originates from a human donor with aplastic anemia. CDR3 in DNA: TGTGCCAGCAGCTCCGTACAAGAACATCCGGACTATGGCTACACCTTC. This gives the protein CASSSVQEHPDYGYTF.